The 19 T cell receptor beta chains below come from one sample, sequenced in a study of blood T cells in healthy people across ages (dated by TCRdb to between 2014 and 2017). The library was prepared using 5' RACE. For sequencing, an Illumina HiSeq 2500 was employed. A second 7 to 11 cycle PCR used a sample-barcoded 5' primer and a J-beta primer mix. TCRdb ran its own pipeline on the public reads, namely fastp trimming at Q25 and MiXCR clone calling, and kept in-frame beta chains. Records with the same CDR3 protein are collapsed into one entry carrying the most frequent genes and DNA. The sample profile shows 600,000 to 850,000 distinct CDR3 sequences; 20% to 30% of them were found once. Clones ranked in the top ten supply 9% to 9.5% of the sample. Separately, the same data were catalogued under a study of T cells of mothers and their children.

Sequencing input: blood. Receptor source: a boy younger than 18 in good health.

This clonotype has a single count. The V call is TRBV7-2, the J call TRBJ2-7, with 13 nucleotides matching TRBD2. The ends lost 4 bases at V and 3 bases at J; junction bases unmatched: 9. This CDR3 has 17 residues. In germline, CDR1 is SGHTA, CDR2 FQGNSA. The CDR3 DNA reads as TGTGCCAGCAGCTCTAGTCGGACTAGCGGGGGACTCTACGAGCAGTACTTC. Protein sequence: CASSSSRTSGGLYEQYF.

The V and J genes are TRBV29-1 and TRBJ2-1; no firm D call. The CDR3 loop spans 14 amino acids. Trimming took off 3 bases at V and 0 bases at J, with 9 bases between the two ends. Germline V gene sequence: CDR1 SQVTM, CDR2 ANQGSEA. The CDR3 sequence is CSVDSESSYNEQFF. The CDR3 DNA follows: TGCAGCGTTGATTCGGAATCCTCCTACAATGAGCAGTTCTTC.

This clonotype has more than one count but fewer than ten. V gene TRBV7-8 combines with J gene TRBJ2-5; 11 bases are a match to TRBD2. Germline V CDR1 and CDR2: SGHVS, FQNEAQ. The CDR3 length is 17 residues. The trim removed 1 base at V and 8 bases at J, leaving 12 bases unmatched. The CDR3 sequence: CASSLVTSGGDLYTQYF. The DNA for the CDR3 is TGTGCCAGCAGCTTAGTCACTAGCGGGGGCGACCTGTACACCCAGTACTTC.

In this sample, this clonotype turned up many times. The CDR3 protein is CASSYGNTIYF. CDR3 in DNA: TGTGCCAGCAGCTACGGAAACACCATATATTTT. The rearrangement uses TRBV6-5 and TRBJ1-3; D gene unclear. The germline CDR1 and CDR2 sequences are MNHEY and SVGAGI. Trimming shortened V by 6 bases and J by 4 bases, and 4 bases separated the two germline ends. This CDR3 comprises 11 residues.

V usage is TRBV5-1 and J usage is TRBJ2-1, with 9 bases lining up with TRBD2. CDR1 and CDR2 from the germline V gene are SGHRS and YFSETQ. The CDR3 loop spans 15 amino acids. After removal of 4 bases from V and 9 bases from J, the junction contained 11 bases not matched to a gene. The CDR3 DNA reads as TGCGCCAGCAGCACCCGGAGCGGGGGGTTGGTTGAGCAGTTCTTC. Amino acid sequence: CASSTRSGGLVEQFF.

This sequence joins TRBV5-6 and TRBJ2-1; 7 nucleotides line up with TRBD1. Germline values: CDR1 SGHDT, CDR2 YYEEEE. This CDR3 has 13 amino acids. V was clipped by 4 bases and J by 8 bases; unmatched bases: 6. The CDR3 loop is CASSPTGRYEQFF. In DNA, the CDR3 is TGTGCCAGCAGCCCGACAGGGAGATATGAGCAGTTCTTC.

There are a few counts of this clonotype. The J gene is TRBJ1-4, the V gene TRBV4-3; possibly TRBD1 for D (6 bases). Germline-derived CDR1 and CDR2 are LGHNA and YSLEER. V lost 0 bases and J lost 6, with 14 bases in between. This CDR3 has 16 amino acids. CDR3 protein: CASSQDFRGADEKLFF. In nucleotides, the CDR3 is TGCGCCAGCAGCCAAGATTTCCGGGGGGCGGATGAAAAACTGTTTTTT.

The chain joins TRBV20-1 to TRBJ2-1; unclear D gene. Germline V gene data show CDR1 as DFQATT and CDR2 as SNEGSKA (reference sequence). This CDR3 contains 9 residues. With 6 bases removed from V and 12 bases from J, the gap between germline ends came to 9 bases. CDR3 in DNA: TGCAGTGCCAGACCGGCGCAGTTCTTC. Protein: CSARPAQFF.

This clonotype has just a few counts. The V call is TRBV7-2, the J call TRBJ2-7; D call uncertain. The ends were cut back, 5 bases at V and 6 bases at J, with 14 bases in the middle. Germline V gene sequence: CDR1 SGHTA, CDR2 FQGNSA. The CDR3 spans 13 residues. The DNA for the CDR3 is TGTGCCAGCAGCACCCCAGGCTTCTTCGAGCAGTACTTC. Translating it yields CASSTPGFFEQYF.

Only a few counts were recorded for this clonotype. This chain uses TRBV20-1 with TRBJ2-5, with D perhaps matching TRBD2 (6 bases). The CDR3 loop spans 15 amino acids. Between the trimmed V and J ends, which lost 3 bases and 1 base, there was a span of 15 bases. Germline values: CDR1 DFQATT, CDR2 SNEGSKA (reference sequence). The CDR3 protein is CSASPGERLQETQYF. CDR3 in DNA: TGCAGTGCTAGCCCGGGGGAGAGGCTCCAAGAGACCCAGTACTTC.

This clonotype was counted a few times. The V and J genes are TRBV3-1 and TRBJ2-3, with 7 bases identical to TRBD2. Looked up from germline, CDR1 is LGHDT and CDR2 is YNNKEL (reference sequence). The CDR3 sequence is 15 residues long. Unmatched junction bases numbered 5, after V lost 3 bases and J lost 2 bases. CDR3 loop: CASSQGLADTDTQYF. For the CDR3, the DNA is TGTGCCAGCAGCCAGGGGCTAGCGGACACAGATACGCAGTATTTT.

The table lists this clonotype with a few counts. In DNA form, the CDR3 reads TGTGCCAGCCAGGGGTTCGGGGAGCTGTTTTTT. It is translated as CASQGFGELFF. The chain joins TRBV28 to TRBJ2-2; possible D gene TRBD1, 6 bases. Germline V gene data show CDR1 as MDHEN and CDR2 as SYDVKM. Trimming removed 8 bases from V and 7 bases from J, with 8 bases in between. This CDR3 comprises 11 residues.

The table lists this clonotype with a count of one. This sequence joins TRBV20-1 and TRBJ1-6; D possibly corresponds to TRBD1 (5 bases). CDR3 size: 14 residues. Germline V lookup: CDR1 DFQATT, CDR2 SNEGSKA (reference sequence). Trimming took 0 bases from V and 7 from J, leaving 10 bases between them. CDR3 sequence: CSARDRRGNSPLHF. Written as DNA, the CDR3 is TGCAGTGCTAGAGACAGACGGGGGAATTCACCCCTCCACTTT.

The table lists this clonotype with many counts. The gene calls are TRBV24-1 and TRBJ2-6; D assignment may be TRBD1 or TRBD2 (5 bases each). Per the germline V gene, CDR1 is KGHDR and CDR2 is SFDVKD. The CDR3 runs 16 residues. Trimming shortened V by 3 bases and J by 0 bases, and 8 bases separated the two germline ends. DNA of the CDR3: TGTGCCACCAGTGATAAGGGGACCTCTGGGGCCAACGTCCTGACTTTC. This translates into CATSDKGTSGANVLTF.

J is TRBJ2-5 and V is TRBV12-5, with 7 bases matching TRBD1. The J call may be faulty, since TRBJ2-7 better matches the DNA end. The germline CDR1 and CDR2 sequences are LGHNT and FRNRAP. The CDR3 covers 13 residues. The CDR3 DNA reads TGTGCTAGTGGTCAGGGGGTCTCCTACGAGCAGTACTTC. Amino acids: CASGQGVSYEQYF.

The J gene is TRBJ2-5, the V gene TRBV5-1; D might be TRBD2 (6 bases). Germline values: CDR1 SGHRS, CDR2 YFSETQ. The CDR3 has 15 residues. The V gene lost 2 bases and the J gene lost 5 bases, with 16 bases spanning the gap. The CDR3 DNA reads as TGCGCCAGCAGCTTTTTACCGGGAGAGGCGGAGACCCAGTACTTC. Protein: CASSFLPGEAETQYF.

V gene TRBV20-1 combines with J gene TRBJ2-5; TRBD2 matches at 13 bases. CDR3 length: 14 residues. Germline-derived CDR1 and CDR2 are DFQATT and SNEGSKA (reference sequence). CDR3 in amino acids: CSVRGLAGVREQYF. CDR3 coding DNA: TGCAGCGTTCGCGGACTAGCGGGGGTGCGGGAGCAGTACTTC.

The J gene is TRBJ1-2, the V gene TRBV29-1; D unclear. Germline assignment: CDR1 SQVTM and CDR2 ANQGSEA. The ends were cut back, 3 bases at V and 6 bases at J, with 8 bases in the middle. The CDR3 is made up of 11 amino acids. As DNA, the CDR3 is TGCAGCGTTGAGTTCCGGGATGGCTACACCTTC. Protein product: CSVEFRDGYTF. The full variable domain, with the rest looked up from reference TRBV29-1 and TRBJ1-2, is SAVISQKPSRDICQRGTSLTIQCQVDSQVTMMFWYRQQPGQSLTLIATANQGSEATYESGFVIDKFPISRPNLTFSTLTVSNMSPEDSSIYLCSVEFRDGYTFGSGTRLTVV.

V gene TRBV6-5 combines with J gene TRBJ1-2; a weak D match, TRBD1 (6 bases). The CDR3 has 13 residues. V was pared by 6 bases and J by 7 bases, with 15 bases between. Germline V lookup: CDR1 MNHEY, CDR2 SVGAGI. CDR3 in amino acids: CASRGGLMAGYTF. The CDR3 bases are TGTGCCAGCAGAGGGGGACTAATGGCTGGCTACACCTTC.